The T cell receptor (beta chain) described here comes from a study of blood T cell repertoires in COVID-19 (TCRdb year 2020). At the level of the whole study: Samples from collaborators originated in the United States, Italy and Spain and spanned both the acute and convalescent phases of COVID-19. The material from the prospective study consisted of cDNA or gDNA derived from T cells, B-cell-depleted T cells, or PBMCs. Subjects who had been exposed to COVID-19, were actively infected with it, or had recovered from it provided the deeply sampled blood TCRbeta repertoires that made up the dataset. A freely available public database, intended as a resource for researchers studying the immune response to SARS-CoV-2, is where the repertoires were released. Samples were obtained from the ongoing ImmuneRACE study (first 160 participants) and from 950 to 1,500 subjects provided by 6 global collaborators. Nearly every sample came with metadata listing a de-identified subject ID, COVID-19 status, age in years and sex. HLA class I and class II types, where available, came from metadata supplied by the sample provider rather than from assay-based typing. On the study overall, not on this receptor specifically: How much clinical and demographic metadata was included differed by source and by participant, and the metadata was provided uncurated.

Comments on this clone: The specificity of this receptor is unknown. Base qualities are not at hand, and no much larger clone is one base apart. This CDR3 is also generated by other DNA sequences in the sample.

The immunoSEQ Assay, a bias-controlled multiplex PCR, was used to amplify TCRbeta CDR3 regions from genomic DNA. The paper's processing steps were these. Nucleated cell counts per sample were estimated from amplification of reference gene primers within the assay. To quantify the absolute abundance of each unique TCRbeta CDR3 rearrangement, sequence reads were collapsed and filtered. For each sample, productive Simpson clonality was calculated by taking the square root of Simpson's diversity index across productive rearrangements. Not all clones reach the TCRdb copy of this immuneACCESS table, which keeps in-frame sequences only. Checked studies attribute under half of the gap to unresolved V genes and leave the rest unexplained. V, J and clone size derive from that table, while D and trimming were established from the DNA sequence. The sample table lists 400,000 to 550,000 clones, 80% to 90% of them with a count of one. About 4.5% of the sample belongs to the ten largest clones.

Collaborating institutions collected whole blood in K2EDTA tubes following their own protocols. Collaborator samples were shipped for TCRbeta analysis as frozen whole blood, isolated PBMCs, or DNA extracted from either sample type. Material for sequencing was peripheral blood. The TCR comes from a woman aged 25 to 39 with acute or convalescent COVID-19.

The DNA reads as follows: TGTGCCAGCAGTTTCAGGGGCGGCTACACCTTC. This translates into CASSFRGGYTF. The rearrangement combines TRBV28 with TRBJ1-2; possibly the D gene is TRBD1, per 6 matching bases. V is reduced by 3 bases and J by 8 bases, leaving a spacing of 7 bases between them. The CDR3 runs 11 amino acids, cysteine and phenylalanine included. Of the read, only the CDR3 DNA is kept; its 33 bases are in frame from base 1. The germline V gene encodes CDR1 MDHEN and CDR2 SYDVKM.